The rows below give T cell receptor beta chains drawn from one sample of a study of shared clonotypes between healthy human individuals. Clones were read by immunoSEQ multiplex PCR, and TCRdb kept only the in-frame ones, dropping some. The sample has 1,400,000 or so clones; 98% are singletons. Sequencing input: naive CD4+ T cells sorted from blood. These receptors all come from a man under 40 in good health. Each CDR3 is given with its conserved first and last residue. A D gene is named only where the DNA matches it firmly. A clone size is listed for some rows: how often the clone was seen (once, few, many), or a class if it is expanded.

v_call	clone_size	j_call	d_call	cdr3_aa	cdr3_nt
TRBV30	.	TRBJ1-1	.	CAWSVLWQGRSEGTEAFF	TGTGCCTGGAGTGTACTTTGGCAGGGGAGGAGTGAGGGCACTGAAGCTTTCTTT
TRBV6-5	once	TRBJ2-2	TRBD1	CASSPTGVRTGELFF	TGTGCCAGCAGTCCGACAGGGGTACGCACCGGGGAGCTGTTTTTT
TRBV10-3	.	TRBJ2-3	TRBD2	CAISLLAESTDTQYF	TGTGCCATCAGTCTACTAGCGGAAAGCACAGATACGCAGTATTTT
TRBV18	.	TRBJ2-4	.	CASSPLSQGNIQYF	TGTGCCAGCTCACCTCTTTCACAGGGAAACATTCAGTACTTC
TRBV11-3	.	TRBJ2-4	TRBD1	CASSSSRTGNLAKNIQYF	TGTGCCAGCAGCTCCAGTAGGACAGGGAATCTAGCCAAAAACATTCAGTACTTC
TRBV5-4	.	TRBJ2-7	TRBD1	CASSQRQGVSYEQYF	TGTGCCAGCAGCCAAAGACAGGGGGTCTCCTACGAGCAGTACTTC
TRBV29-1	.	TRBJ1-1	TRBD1	CSASTGQNTEAFF	TGCAGCGCTTCGACAGGGCAGAACACTGAAGCTTTCTTT
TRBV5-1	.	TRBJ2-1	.	CASIRGEPSYNEQFF	TGCGCCAGCATCCGGGGAGAGCCTTCCTACAATGAGCAGTTCTTC
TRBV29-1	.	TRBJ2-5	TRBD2	CSARLARETQYF	TGCAGCGCTCGACTAGCGCGGGAGACCCAGTACTTC
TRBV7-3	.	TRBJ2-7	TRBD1	CASSTGTGEEQYF	TGTGCCAGCAGCACTGGGACAGGGGAAGAGCAGTACTTC
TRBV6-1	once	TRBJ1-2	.	CASHPGQHYGYTF	TGTGCCAGCCACCCCGGACAGCACTATGGCTACACCTTC
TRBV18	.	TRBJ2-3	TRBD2	CASSPGTSGMDTQYF	TGTGCCAGCTCGCCCGGGACTAGCGGGATGGATACGCAGTATTTT
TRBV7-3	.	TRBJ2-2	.	CASSWTGGTGELFF	TGTGCCAGCAGCTGGACGGGTGGCACCGGGGAGCTGTTTTTT
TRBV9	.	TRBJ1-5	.	CASSAGPGEDQPQHF	TGTGCCAGCAGCGCGGGCCCAGGGGAAGACCAGCCCCAGCATTTT
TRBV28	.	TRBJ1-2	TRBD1	CASSFRTGENRYGYTF	TGTGCCAGCAGTTTTAGGACAGGGGAAAACCGATATGGCTACACCTTC
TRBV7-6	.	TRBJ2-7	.	CASSSQGGAGSYEQYF	TGTGCCAGCAGCTCCCAGGGGGGGGCAGGCTCCTACGAGCAGTACTTC
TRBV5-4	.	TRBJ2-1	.	CASSLVLGSYNEQFF	TGTGCCAGCAGCTTGGTTCTAGGGTCCTACAATGAGCAGTTCTTC
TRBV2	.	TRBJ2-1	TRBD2	CAWTSGTYEQFF	TGTGCTTGGACTAGCGGGACTTATGAGCAGTTCTTC
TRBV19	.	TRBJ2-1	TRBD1	CASRGRDRGPNEQFF	TGTGCCAGTAGAGGACGGGACAGGGGGCCCAATGAGCAGTTCTTC
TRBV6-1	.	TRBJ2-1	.	CASSGWQGTYNEQFF	TGTGCCAGCAGTGGTTGGCAGGGAACCTACAATGAGCAGTTCTTC
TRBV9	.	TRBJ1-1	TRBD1	CASSGQGSEAFF	TGTGCCAGCAGCGGACAGGGATCTGAAGCTTTCTTT
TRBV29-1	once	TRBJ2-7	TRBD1	CSGSTGTYEQYF	TGCAGCGGCTCGACAGGGACCTACGAGCAGTACTTC
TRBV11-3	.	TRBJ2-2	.	CASSLDGTGELFF	TGTGCCAGCAGCTTAGACGGCACCGGGGAGCTGTTTTTT
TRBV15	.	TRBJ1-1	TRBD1	CATSRASGTGATEAFF	TGTGCCACCAGCAGAGCATCCGGGACAGGGGCCACTGAAGCTTTCTTT
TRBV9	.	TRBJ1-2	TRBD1	CASSARGTAYGYTF	TGTGCCAGCAGCGCAAGAGGGACAGCCTATGGCTACACCTTC
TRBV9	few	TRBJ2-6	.	CASSVGGANVLTF	TGTGCCAGCAGCGTAGGTGGGGCCAACGTCCTGACTTTC
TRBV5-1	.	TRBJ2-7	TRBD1	CASSQTDRVGEQYF	TGCGCCAGCAGCCAAACGGACAGGGTGGGAGAGCAGTACTTC